This entry concerns a single TCR beta chain. Its antigen is unknown. This sample was included in a study of cytomegalovirus exposure and HLA in healthy donors. Findings of the study overall: Donor immune exposure was known only as CMV serostatus.

Vbeta (60) and Jbeta (13) primers were used in the PCR. The method was immunoSEQ multiplex PCR; TCRdb's version includes in-frame clones alone and lacks a portion of them. Among about 140,000 clones listed, about 80% were seen once. The TCR comes from a woman aged 40-49 years in good health and CMV-seronegative. What was sequenced was PBMCs.

CDR3 coding DNA: TGTGCCAGCAGCCATACCGGGACAGGGGGCGCAGACTATGGCTACACCTTC. Translation: CASSHTGTGGADYGYTF. The genes are TRBV5-5 and TRBJ1-2, with 12 positions matching TRBD1. V lost 4 bases to trimming and J lost 3 bases; unmatched junction nucleotides: 10. The CDR3 has 17 amino acids. The germline V gene encodes CDR1 SGHKS and CDR2 YYEKEE (reference sequence).